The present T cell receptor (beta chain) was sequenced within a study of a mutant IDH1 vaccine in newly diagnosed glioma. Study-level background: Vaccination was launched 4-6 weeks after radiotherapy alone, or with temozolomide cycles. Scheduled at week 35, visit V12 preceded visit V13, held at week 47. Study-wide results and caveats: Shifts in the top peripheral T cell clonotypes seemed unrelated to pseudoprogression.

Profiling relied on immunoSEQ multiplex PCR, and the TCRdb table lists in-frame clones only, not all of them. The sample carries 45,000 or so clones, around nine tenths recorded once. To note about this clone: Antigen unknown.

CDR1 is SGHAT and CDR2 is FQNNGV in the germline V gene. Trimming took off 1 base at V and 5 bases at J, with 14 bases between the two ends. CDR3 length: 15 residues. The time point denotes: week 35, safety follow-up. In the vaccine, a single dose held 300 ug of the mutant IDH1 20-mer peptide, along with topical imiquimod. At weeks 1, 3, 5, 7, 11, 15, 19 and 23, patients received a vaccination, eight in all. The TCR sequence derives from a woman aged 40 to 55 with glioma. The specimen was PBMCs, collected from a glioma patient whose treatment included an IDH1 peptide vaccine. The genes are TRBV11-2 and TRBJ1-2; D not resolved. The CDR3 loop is CASSLVRRGWYGYTF. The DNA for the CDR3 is TGTGCCAGCAGCTTAGTCCGGCGTGGCTGGTATGGCTACACCTTC. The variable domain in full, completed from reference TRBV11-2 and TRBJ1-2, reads EAGVAQSPRYKIIEKRQSVAFWCNPISGHATLYWYQQILGQGPKLLIQFQNNGVVDDSQLPKDRFSAERLKGVDSTLKIQPAKLEDSAVYLCASSLVRRGWYGYTFGSGTRLTVV.